The 22 T cell receptor beta chains below were found in one sample sequenced in a study of blood T cell repertoires in COVID-19. The protocol was immunoSEQ multiplex PCR, while the TCRdb copy is restricted to in-frame clones and leaves out a portion. This sample has about 90,000 clones, with roughly four fifths found just once. Sequenced material: peripheral blood. Source of these receptors: a man aged 60-69 years with acute or convalescent COVID-19.

The chain links TRBV10-3 to TRBJ1-1; 8 bases line up with TRBD1. Germline values: CDR1 ENHRY, CDR2 SYGVKD. The J segment lost 8 bases and the V segment lost 7 bases, leaving 9 bases of the junction unmatched. This CDR3 spans 13 amino acids. The CDR3 is CAIKPPQGAEAFF. DNA for the CDR3: TGTGCCATCAAACCCCCTCAGGGGGCGGAAGCTTTCTTT.

The chain is built from TRBV4-3 and TRBJ1-2, with D perhaps TRBD1 (6 bases). V lost 2 bases, J lost 6 bases, and 19 bases lay in between. The CDR3 runs to 16 residues. Per germline, CDR1 LGHNA and CDR2 YSLEER. The DNA of the CDR3 is TGCGCCAGCAGCCAACCCTCTAGTAGAGGGGACAATGGCTACACCTTC. It codes for CASSQPSSRGDNGYTF.

This chain joins TRBV11-2 and TRBJ2-7; 7 positions agree with TRBD1. Germline values: CDR1 SGHAT, CDR2 FQNNGV. CDR3 size: 14 residues. V dropped 0 bases and J dropped 3; count of bases not matched to a gene: 2. This CDR3 is CASSLDYRGYEQYF. CDR3 nucleotides: TGTGCCAGCAGCTTAGACTACAGGGGCTACGAGCAGTACTTC.

The chain recombines TRBV19 with TRBJ1-1, with D possibly matching TRBD1 (5 bases). Germline-derived CDR1 and CDR2 are LNHDA and SQIVND (reference sequence). V was pared by 6 bases and J by 0 bases, with 11 bases between. The CDR3 sequence is 14 residues long. This chain's CDR3 is CASRAGLMNTEAFF. CDR3 in DNA: TGTGCCAGTAGGGCAGGGTTAATGAACACTGAAGCTTTCTTT.

The chain is built from TRBV19 and TRBJ1-5, with 7 bases identical to TRBD1. From germline, CDR1 is LNHDA and CDR2 SQIVND (reference sequence). V lost 7 bases, J lost 1 base, and 7 bases stayed unmatched. The CDR3 extends over 15 amino acids. CDR3 protein: CASKTTGQSNQPQHF. As DNA, the CDR3 is TGTGCCAGTAAGACAACGGGACAGAGCAATCAGCCCCAGCATTTT. The entire variable domain, with the rest obtained from reference TRBV19 and TRBJ1-5, is as follows: DGGITQSPKYLFRKEGQNVTLSCEQNLNHDAMYWYRQDPGQGLRLIYYSQIVNDFQKGDIAEGYSVSREKKESFPLTVTSAQKNPTAFYLCASKTTGQSNQPQHFGDGTRLSIL.

The chain employs TRBV30 and TRBJ1-3, with a weak D call TRBD1 (6 bases). Germline CDR1 is GTSNPN and CDR2 is SVGIG (reference sequence). V was trimmed by 3 bases and J by 5 bases, leaving 8 bases between them. This CDR3 spans 12 amino acids. Written as DNA, the CDR3 is TGTGCCTGGAGCGGGGACAGAAACACCATATATTTT. The encoded protein is CAWSGDRNTIYF.

The V and J genes are TRBV6-5 and TRBJ1-1; TRBD1 aligns across 8 bases. The CDR3 has 15 residues. From germline, CDR1 is MNHEY and CDR2 SVGAGI. V lost 6 bases, J lost 1 base, and 7 bases stayed unmatched. The CDR3 bases are TGTGCCAGCAGACAGGGGGGTAATTGGAACACTGAAGCTTTCTTT. Protein: CASRQGGNWNTEAFF.

This rearrangement joins TRBV5-6 to TRBJ1-5; possible D gene TRBD1, 5 bases. Between the trimmed V and J ends, which lost 0 bases and 5 bases, there was a span of 12 bases. The CDR3 consists of 15 residues. Germline CDR1 is SGHDT and CDR2 is YYEEEE. The CDR3 DNA is TGTGCCAGCAGCTTGGGGGGCGGGGCGTATCAGCCCCAGCATTTT. Translation gives CASSLGGGAYQPQHF. The full variable domain, rest sourced from reference TRBV5-6 and TRBJ1-5, is DAGVTQSPTHLIKTRGQQVTLRCSPKSGHDTVSWYQQALGQGPQFIFQYYEEEERQRGNFPDRFSGHQFPNYSSELNVNALLLGDSALYLCASSLGGGAYQPQHFGDGTRLSIL.

The chain couples TRBV2 to TRBJ2-3, with D uncertain. The germline V gene encodes CDR1 SNHLY and CDR2 FYNNEI. This CDR3 is built from 14 residues. Trimming removed 3 bases from V and 3 bases from J, with 10 bases in between. The CDR3 region is CASSDGEITDTQYF. The CDR3 DNA reads as TGTGCCAGCAGTGACGGTGAAATTACAGATACGCAGTATTTT.

The chain uses TRBV5-4 and TRBJ2-7, with 9 bases matching TRBD1. Germline V gene data show CDR1 as SGHNT and CDR2 as YYREEE (reference sequence). With V trimmed by 4 bases and J by 0 bases, 2 bases remained unmatched. The CDR3 sequence is 14 residues long. The CDR3 nucleotides are TGTGCCAGCAGCGGGGGACAGGGCTCCTACGAGCAGTACTTC. Residues: CASSGGQGSYEQYF.

The V gene is TRBV11-1, the J gene TRBJ2-7, with a possible D match to TRBD1 (6 bases). From germline, CDR1 is SGHAT and CDR2 FQDESV (reference sequence). The CDR3 totals 12 residues. The germline V and J ends were trimmed by 4 bases and 5 bases, with 9 bases remaining between them. The CDR3 region is CASSSEGDEQYF. The CDR3 nucleotides read TGTGCCAGCAGCTCCGAGGGGGACGAGCAGTACTTC.

J is TRBJ2-7 and V is TRBV6-1, with 8 positions matching TRBD1. This CDR3 region has 14 residues. J lost 4 bases, V lost 2 bases, and 4 bases had no gene match. CDR1 and CDR2 from the germline V gene are MNHNS and SASEGT. The CDR3 spells CASSEQGALYEQYF. In DNA, the CDR3 is TGTGCCAGCAGTGAACAGGGGGCGCTTTACGAGCAGTACTTC.

The chain is built from TRBV7-6 and TRBJ2-4; 11 nucleotides agree with TRBD1. The CDR3 is 18 amino acids. With V trimmed by 1 base and J by 1 base, 6 bases remained unmatched. CDR1 SGHVS and CDR2 FNYEAQ come from the germline V gene. The CDR3 is CASSLEDRGRGAKNIQYF. The CDR3 DNA reads TGTGCCAGCAGCTTAGAGGACAGGGGGCGTGGGGCCAAAAACATTCAGTACTTC.

The rearrangement uses TRBV2 and TRBJ2-5; 8 nucleotides align to TRBD1. V trimming: 7 bases; J trimming: 5 bases; junction bases outside the gene matches: 9. The germline CDR1 and CDR2 sequences are SNHLY and FYNNEI. The CDR3 spans 14 residues. The CDR3 region is CASIRQGRRETQYF. The CDR3 DNA sequence: TGTGCCAGCATCCGACAGGGGAGGCGTGAGACCCAGTACTTC.

The chain uses TRBV7-9 and TRBJ2-3; D uncertain. This CDR3 is built from 13 residues. Deletions cut 2 bases from V and 3 bases from J, with 6 bases between. Germline CDR1 and CDR2: SEHNR and FQNEAQ (reference sequence). CDR3: CASSLFETDTQYF. In DNA form, the CDR3 reads TGTGCCAGCAGCTTATTCGAGACAGATACGCAGTATTTT.

The rearrangement links TRBV18 to TRBJ1-2; 10 bases align to TRBD1. Trimming cost V 2 bases and J 3 bases; bases outside gene matches: 9. CDR3 length equals 17 residues. Germline V CDR1 and CDR2: KGHSH, LQKENI. CDR3 in amino acids: CASSPASSGQGDYGYTF. In DNA form, the CDR3 reads TGTGCCAGCTCACCAGCTAGCTCCGGACAGGGGGACTATGGCTACACCTTC.

V and J are TRBV5-4 and TRBJ1-2, with TRBD1 matching over 8 bases. In germline, CDR1 is SGHNT, CDR2 YYREEE (reference sequence). The CDR3 consists of 13 residues. After removal of 5 bases from V and 8 bases from J, the junction contained 8 bases not matched to a gene. The CDR3 DNA reads as TGTGCCAGCAGAACGACAGGGGCGCGAGGCTACACCTTC. Residues: CASRTTGARGYTF.

The chain couples TRBV15 to TRBJ1-5, with 11 bases matching TRBD1. The CDR3 spans 15 residues. Germline V gene data show CDR1 as LNHNV and CDR2 as YYDKDF (reference sequence). V shed 5 bases, J shed 2 bases, and the junction held 2 bases outside the gene matches. In DNA, the CDR3 is TGTGCCACCAGCCGGACAGGGGGCCGCAATCAGCCCCAGCATTTT. This codes for CATSRTGGRNQPQHF.

In this sample, this clone turned up once. This chain links TRBV2 with TRBJ2-3; 7 positions agree with TRBD1. V gave up 5 bases and J gave up 1 base; unmatched junction bases: 6. Germline CDR1 and CDR2: SNHLY and FYNNEI. The CDR3 loop spans 15 amino acids. The CDR3 here is CASSPIGTGTDTQYF. The CDR3 DNA reads TGTGCCAGCAGTCCCATCGGGACAGGCACAGATACGCAGTATTTT. Full variable domain (outside the CDR3, taken from reference TRBV2 and TRBJ2-3): EPEVTQTPSHQVTQMGQEVILRCVPISNHLYFYWYRQILGQKVEFLVSFYNNEISEKSEIFDDQFSVERPDGSNFTLKIRSTKLEDSAMYFCASSPIGTGTDTQYFGPGTRLTVL.

V usage is TRBV5-5 and J usage is TRBJ2-2; no clear D. The CDR3 has 16 residues. With 4 bases removed from V and 3 bases from J, the gap between germline ends came to 16 bases. CDR1 is SGHKS and CDR2 is YYEKEE in the germline V gene (reference sequence). This chain's CDR3 is CASSIWATTDTGELFF. The CDR3 bases are TGTGCCAGCAGCATCTGGGCCACGACCGACACCGGGGAGCTGTTTTTT.

This chain links TRBV19 with TRBJ1-5; perhaps TRBD1 as D (5 bases). This CDR3 comprises 15 residues. Germline assignment: CDR1 LNHDA and CDR2 SQIVND (reference sequence). The ends were cut back, 7 bases at V and 1 base at J, with 14 bases in the middle. The CDR3 reads CASTHTSGSNQPQHF. In DNA, the CDR3 is TGTGCCAGTACTCACACCTCAGGGAGCAATCAGCCCCAGCATTTT.

The chain employs TRBV30 and TRBJ1-5; no firm D call. The V end was cut by 0 bases, the J end by 3 bases, with 9 bases between. The CDR3 consists of 14 residues. Germline-derived CDR1 and CDR2 are GTSNPN and SVGIG (reference sequence). The CDR3: CAWSVKTVNQPQHF. CDR3 nucleotide sequence: TGTGCCTGGAGTGTTAAAACAGTCAATCAGCCCCAGCATTTT. Full variable domain (remainder filled in from reference TRBV30 and TRBJ1-5): SQTIHQWPATLVQPVGSPLSLECTVEGTSNPNLYWYRQAAGRGLQLLFYSVGIGQISSEVPQNLSASRPQDRQFILSSKKLLLSDSGFYLCAWSVKTVNQPQHFGDGTRLSIL.